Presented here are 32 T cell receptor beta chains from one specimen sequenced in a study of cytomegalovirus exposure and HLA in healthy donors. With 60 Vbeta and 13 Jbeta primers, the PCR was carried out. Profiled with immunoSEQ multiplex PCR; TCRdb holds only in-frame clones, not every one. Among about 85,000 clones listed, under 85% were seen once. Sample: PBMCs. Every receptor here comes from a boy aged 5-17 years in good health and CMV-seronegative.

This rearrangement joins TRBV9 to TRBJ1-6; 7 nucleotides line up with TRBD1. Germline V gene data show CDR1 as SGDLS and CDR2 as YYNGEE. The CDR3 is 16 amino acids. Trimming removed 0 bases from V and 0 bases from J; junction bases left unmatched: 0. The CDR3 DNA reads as TGTGCCAGCAGCGTAGGGGACAGCTCCTATAATTCACCCCTCCACTTT. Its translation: CASSVGDSSYNSPLHF.

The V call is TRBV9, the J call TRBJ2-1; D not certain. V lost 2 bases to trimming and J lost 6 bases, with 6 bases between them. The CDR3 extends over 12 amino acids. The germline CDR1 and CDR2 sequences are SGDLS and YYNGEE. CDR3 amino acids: CASSVPGNEQFF. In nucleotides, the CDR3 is TGTGCCAGCAGCGTTCCGGGCAATGAGCAGTTCTTC.

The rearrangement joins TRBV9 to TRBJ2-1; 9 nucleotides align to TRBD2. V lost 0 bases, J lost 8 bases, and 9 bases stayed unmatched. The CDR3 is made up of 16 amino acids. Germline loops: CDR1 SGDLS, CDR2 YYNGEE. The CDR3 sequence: CASSVGGSGSIDEQFF. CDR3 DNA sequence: TGTGCCAGCAGCGTAGGGGGTAGCGGGAGTATCGATGAGCAGTTCTTC. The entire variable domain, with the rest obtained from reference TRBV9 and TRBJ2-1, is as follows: DSGVTQTPKHLITATGQRVTLRCSPRSGDLSVYWYQQSLDQGLQFLIQYYNGEERAKGNILERFSAQQFPDLHSELNLSSLELGDSALYFCASSVGGSGSIDEQFFGPGTRLTVL.

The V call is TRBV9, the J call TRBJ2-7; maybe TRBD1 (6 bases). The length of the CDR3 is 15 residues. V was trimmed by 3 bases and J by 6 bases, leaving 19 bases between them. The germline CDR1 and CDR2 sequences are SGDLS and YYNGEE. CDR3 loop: CASSALQGKISEQYF. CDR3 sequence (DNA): TGTGCCAGCAGCGCGCTACAGGGTAAAATAAGCGAGCAGTACTTC.

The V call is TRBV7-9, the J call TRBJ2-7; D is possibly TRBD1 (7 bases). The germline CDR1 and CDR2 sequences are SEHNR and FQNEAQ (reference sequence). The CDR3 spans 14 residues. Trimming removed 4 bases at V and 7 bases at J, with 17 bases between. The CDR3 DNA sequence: TGTGCCAGCAGCTCCGTGCGGGGACAGCTTGAGCAGTACTTC. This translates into CASSSVRGQLEQYF.

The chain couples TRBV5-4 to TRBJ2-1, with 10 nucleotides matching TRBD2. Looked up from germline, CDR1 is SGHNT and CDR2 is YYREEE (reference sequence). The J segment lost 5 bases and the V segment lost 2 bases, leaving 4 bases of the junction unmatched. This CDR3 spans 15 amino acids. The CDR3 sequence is CASSFTGTSDNEQFF. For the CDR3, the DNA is TGTGCCAGCAGCTTCACCGGGACTAGCGACAATGAGCAGTTCTTC.

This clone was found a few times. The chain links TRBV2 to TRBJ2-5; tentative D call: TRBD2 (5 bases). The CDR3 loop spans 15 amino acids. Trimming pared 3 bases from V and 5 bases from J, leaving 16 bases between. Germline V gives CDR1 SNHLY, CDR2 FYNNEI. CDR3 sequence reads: CASSDKERVVETQYF. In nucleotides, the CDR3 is TGTGCCAGCAGTGATAAGGAGAGGGTGGTGGAGACCCAGTACTTC.

The CDR3 region is CATSYSQGDTQYF. CDR3 bases: TGTGCCACCAGCTACTCGCAGGGGGATACGCAGTATTTT. The chain couples TRBV15 to TRBJ2-3, with a tentative D call TRBD1 (6 bases). The CDR3 has 13 residues. V was pared by 5 bases and J by 6 bases, with 12 bases between. Germline V lookup: CDR1 LNHNV, CDR2 YYDKDF (reference sequence).

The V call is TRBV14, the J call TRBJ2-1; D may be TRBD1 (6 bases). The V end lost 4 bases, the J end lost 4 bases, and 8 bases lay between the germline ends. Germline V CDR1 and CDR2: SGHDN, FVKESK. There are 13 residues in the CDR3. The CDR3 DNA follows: TGTGCCAGCAGCCGGACAGATTACAATGAGCAGTTCTTC. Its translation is CASSRTDYNEQFF. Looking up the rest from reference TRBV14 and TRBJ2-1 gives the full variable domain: EAGVTQFPSHSVIEKGQTVTLRCDPISGHDNLYWYRRVMGKEIKFLLHFVKESKQDESGMPNNRFLAERTGGTYSTLKVQPAELEDSGVYFCASSRTDYNEQFFGPGTRLTVL.

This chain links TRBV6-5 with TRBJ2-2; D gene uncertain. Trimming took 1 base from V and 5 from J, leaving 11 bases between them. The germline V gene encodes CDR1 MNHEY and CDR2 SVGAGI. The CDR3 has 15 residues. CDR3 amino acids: CASSYWAADTGELFF. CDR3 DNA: TGTGCCAGCAGTTACTGGGCAGCTGATACCGGGGAGCTGTTTTTT.

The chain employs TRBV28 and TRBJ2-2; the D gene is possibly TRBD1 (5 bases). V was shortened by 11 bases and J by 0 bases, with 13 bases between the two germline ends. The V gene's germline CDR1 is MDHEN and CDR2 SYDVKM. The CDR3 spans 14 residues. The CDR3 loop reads CAGRGRANTGELFF. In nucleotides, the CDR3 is TGTGCCGGTAGGGGCAGGGCGAACACCGGGGAGCTGTTTTTT.

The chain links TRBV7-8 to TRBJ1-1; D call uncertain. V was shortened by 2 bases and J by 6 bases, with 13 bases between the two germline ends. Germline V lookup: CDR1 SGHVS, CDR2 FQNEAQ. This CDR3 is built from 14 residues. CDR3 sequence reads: CASSLINAGAEAFF. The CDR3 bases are TGTGCCAGCAGCTTAATAAATGCTGGAGCTGAAGCTTTCTTT.

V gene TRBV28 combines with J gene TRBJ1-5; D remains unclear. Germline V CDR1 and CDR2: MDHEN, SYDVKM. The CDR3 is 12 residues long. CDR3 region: CATRVGNQPQHF. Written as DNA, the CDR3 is TGTGCTACCCGAGTAGGCAATCAGCCCCAGCATTTT.

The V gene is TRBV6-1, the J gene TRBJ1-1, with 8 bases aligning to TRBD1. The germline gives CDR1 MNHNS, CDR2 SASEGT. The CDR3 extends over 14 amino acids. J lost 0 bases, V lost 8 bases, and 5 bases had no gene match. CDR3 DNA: TGTGCCAGCTCCGTCAGGGGGCTGAACACTGAAGCTTTCTTT. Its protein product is CASSVRGLNTEAFF.

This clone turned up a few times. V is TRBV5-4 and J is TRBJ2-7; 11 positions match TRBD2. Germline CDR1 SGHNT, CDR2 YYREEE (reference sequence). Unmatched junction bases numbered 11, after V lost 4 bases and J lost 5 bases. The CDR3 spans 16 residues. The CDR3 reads CASSNSATSGMNEQYF. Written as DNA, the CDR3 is TGTGCCAGCAGCAACTCTGCGACTAGCGGGATGAACGAGCAGTACTTC. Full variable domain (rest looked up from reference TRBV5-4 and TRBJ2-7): ETGVTQSPTHLIKTRGQQVTLRCSSQSGHNTVSWYQQALGQGPQFIFQYYREEENGRGNFPPRFSGLQFPNYSSELNVNALELDDSALYLCASSNSATSGMNEQYFGPGTRLTVT.

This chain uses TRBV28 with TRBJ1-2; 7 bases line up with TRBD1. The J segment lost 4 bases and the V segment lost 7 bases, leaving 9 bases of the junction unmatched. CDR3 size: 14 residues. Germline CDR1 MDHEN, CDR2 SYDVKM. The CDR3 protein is CASNIVGGGYGYTF. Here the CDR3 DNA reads TGTGCCAGCAACATAGTAGGGGGCGGCTATGGCTACACCTTC.

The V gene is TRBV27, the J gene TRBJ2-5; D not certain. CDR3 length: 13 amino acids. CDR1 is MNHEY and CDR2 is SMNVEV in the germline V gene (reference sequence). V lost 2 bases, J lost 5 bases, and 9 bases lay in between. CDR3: CASSLVQRETQYF. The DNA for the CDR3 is TGTGCCAGCAGTTTAGTTCAGCGTGAGACCCAGTACTTC.

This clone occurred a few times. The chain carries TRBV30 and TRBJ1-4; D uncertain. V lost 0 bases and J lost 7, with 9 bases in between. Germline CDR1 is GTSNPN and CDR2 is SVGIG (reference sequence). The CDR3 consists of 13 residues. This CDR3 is CAWSVRDTEKLFF. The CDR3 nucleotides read TGTGCCTGGAGTGTGAGAGACACTGAAAAACTGTTTTTT.

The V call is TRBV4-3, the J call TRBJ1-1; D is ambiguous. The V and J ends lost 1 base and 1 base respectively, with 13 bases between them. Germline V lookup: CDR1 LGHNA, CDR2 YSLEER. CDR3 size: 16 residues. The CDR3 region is CASSQALGERNTEAFF. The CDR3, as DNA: TGCGCCAGCAGCCAAGCCCTAGGCGAAAGGAACACTGAAGCTTTCTTT.

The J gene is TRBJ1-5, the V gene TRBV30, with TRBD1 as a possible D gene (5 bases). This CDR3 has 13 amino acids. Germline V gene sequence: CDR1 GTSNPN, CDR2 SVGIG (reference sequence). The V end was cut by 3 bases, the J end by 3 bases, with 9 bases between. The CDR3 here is CAWSQGDNQPQHF. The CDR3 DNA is TGTGCCTGGAGCCAAGGGGACAATCAGCCCCAGCATTTT.

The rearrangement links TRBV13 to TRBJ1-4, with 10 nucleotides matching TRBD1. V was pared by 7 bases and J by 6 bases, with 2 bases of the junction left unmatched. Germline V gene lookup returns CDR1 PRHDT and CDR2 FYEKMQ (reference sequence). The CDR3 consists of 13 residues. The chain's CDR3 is CASKGQGDEKLFF. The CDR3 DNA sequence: TGTGCCAGCAAAGGACAGGGGGATGAAAAACTGTTTTTT. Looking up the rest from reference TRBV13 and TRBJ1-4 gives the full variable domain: AAGVIQSPRHLIKEKRETATLKCYPIPRHDTVYWYQQGPGQDPQFLISFYEKMQSDKGSIPDRFSAQQFSDYHSELNMSSLELGDSALYFCASKGQGDEKLFFGSGTQLSVL.

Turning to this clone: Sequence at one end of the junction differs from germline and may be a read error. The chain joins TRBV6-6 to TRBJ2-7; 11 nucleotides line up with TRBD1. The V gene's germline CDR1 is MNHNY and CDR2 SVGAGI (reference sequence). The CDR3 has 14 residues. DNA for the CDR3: TGTGCCAGCAGGACAGGGACAGGGGGTTTTTGGTTGAACTTC. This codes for CASRTGTGGFWLNF.

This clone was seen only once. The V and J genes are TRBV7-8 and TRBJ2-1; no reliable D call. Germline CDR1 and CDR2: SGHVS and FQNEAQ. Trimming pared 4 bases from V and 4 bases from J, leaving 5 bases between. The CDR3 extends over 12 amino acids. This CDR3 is CASSSQYNEQFF. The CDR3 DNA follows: TGTGCCAGCAGCTCCCAATACAATGAGCAGTTCTTC.

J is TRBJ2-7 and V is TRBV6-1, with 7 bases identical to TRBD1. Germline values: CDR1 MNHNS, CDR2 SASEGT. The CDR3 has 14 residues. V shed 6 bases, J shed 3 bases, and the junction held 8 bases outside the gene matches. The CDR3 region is CASRTPGQSYEQYF. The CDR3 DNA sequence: TGTGCCAGCAGAACCCCGGGACAGAGCTACGAGCAGTACTTC.

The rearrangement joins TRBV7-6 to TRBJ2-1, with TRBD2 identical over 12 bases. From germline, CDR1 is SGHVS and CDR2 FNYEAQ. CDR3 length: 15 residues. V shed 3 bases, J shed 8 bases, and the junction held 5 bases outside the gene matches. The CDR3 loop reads CASSLTSGGGHEQFF. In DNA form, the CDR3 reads TGTGCCAGCAGCTTGACTAGCGGGGGAGGACATGAGCAGTTCTTC. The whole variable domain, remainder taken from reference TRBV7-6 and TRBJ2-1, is GAGVSQSPRYKVTKRGQDVALRCDPISGHVSLYWYRQALGQGPEFLTYFNYEAQQDKSGLPNDRFSAERPEGSISTLTIQRTEQRDSAMYRCASSLTSGGGHEQFFGPGTRLTVL.

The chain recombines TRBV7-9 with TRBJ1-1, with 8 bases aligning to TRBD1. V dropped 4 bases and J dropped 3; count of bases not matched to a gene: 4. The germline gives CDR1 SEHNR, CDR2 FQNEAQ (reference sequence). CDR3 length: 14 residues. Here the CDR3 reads CASSSTGAHTEAFF. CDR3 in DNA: TGTGCCAGCAGCTCGACAGGGGCACACACTGAAGCTTTCTTT.

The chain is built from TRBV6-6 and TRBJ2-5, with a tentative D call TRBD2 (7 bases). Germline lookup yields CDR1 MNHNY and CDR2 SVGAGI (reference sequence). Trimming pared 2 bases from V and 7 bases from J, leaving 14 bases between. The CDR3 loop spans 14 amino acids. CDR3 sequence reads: CASSYAGAKGTQYF. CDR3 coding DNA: TGTGCCAGCAGTTACGCGGGGGCCAAGGGGACCCAGTACTTC.

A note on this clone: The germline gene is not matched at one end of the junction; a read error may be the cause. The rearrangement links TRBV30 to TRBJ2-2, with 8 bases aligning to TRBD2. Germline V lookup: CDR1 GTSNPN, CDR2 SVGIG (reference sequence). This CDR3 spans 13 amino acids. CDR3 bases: TGTGCCCGGAGCGGGGGACCCACCGGGGAGCTGTTTTTT. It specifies CARSGGPTGELFF.

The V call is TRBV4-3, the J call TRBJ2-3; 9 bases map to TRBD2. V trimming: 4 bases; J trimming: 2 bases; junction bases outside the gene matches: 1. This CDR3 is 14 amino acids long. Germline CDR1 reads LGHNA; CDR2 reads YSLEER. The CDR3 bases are TGCGCCAGCAGCCCTAGCGGGACCACAGATACGCAGTATTTT. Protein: CASSPSGTTDTQYF.

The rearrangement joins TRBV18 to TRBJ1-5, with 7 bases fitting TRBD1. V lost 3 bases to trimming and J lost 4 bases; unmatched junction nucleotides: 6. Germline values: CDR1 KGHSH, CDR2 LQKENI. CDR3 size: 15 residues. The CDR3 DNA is TGTGCCAGCTCACCTAGGGGGCGCGGGAATCAGCCCCAGCATTTT. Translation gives CASSPRGRGNQPQHF. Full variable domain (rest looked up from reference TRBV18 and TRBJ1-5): NAGVMQNPRHLVRRRGQEARLRCSPMKGHSHVYWYRQLPEEGLKFMVYLQKENIIDESGMPKERFSAEFPKEGPSILRIQQVVRGDSAAYFCASSPRGRGNQPQHFGDGTRLSIL.

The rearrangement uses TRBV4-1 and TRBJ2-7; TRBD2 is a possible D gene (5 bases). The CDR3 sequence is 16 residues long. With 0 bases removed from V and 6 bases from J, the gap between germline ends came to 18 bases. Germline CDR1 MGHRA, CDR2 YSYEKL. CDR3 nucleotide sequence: TGCGCCAGCAGCCAAGATATAACTGGAACTAGTCGCGAGCAGTACTTC. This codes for CASSQDITGTSREQYF.

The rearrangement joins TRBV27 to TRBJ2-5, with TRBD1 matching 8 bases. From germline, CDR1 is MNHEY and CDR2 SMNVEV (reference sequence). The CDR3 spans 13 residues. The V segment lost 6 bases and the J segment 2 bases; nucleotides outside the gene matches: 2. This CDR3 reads CASRRQGQETQYF. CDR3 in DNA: TGTGCCAGCAGGAGACAGGGGCAAGAGACCCAGTACTTC.